Presented here are 7 T cell receptor beta chains from one specimen sequenced in a study of blood T cell repertoires in COVID-19. Sequencing was performed with immunoSEQ multiplex PCR; in TCRdb, only in-frame clones are kept and a portion is missing. The sample includes some 150,000 clones, about 87% seen only once; the top ten take 3% to 4.5%. Specimen: peripheral blood. These receptors were taken from a woman aged 55-69 years who had recovered from COVID-19.

The J gene is TRBJ1-1, the V gene TRBV18; D is possibly TRBD1 (5 bases). V gave up 3 bases and J gave up 7 bases, with 12 bases separating them. The CDR3 consists of 13 residues. CDR1 is KGHSH, CDR2 LQKENI, per germline. The CDR3 region is CASSPTAGIEAFF. In DNA, the CDR3 is TGTGCCAGCTCACCGACAGCGGGCATTGAAGCTTTCTTT.

This chain connects TRBV19 to TRBJ2-5; TRBD2 aligns across 11 bases. This CDR3 has 17 amino acids. Germline V gene data show CDR1 as LNHDA and CDR2 as SQIVND (reference sequence). After removal of 5 bases from V and 1 base from J, the junction contained 9 bases not matched to a gene. The CDR3 reads CASSSPLLAGVQETQYF. The DNA for the CDR3 is TGTGCCAGTAGTTCCCCACTACTAGCGGGGGTCCAAGAGACCCAGTACTTC.

The rearrangement uses TRBV12-3 or TRBV12-4 and TRBJ2-3; weak D call: TRBD1 (6 bases). CDR3 length: 12 residues. V dropped 6 bases and J dropped 11 bases, with 15 bases sitting between them. CDR3 sequence (DNA): TGTGCCAGCAGCTCAGGGACACCTGGGCAGTATTTT. This encodes CASSSGTPGQYF.

The CDR3 sequence: CATLGQGNTGELFF. The CDR3 DNA follows: TGTGCCACCCTGGGACAGGGCAACACCGGGGAGCTGTTTTTT. The J gene is TRBJ2-2, the V gene TRBV24-1; 9 nucleotides line up with TRBD1. The CDR3 has 14 amino acids. Germline assignment: CDR1 KGHDR and CDR2 SFDVKD. After removal of 9 bases from V and 2 bases from J, the junction contained 3 bases not matched to a gene.

The chain has TRBV6-5 and TRBJ2-7; possible D gene TRBD2, 6 bases. CDR3 length: 13 amino acids. CDR1 and CDR2 from the germline V gene are MNHEY and SVGAGI. Trimming removed 7 bases at V and 4 bases at J, with 14 bases between. The CDR3: CASTLTRGYEQYF. In DNA form, the CDR3 reads TGTGCCAGCACCCTGACCCGGGGGTACGAGCAGTACTTC.

The chain carries TRBV4-1 and TRBJ2-3; D is perhaps TRBD2 (6 bases). The V end lost 4 bases, the J end lost 0 bases, and 17 bases lay between the germline ends. The CDR3 loop spans 17 amino acids. Germline V gives CDR1 MGHRA, CDR2 YSYEKL. The CDR3 DNA reads as TGCGCCAGCAGCCTAGGAGGTGGGGGGAGGAGCACAGATACGCAGTATTTT. Residues: CASSLGGGGRSTDTQYF.

This chain joins TRBV29-1 and TRBJ2-6; D is ambiguous. V lost 3 bases and J 2 bases, leaving 8 bases between the germline ends. This CDR3 has 14 residues. Germline V gene sequence: CDR1 SQVTM, CDR2 ANQGSEA. This CDR3 is CSVDSAPGANVLTF. DNA for the CDR3: TGCAGCGTTGACAGCGCTCCTGGGGCCAACGTCCTGACTTTC.